The 16 T cell receptor beta chains below come from one sample, sequenced in a study of CD8 T cells in Susac syndrome (dated by TCRdb to the late 2010s). Library construction relied on the immunoSEQ multiplex PCR assay. RNA was extracted using the RNeasy kit, and roughly 0.45 to 1 ug of the RNA was reverse transcribed with random hexamers. Through fastp at Q25 and MiXCR, TCRdb rebuilt clones from the public reads, retaining in-frame beta chains. Merged by CDR3 protein, the rows form single entries marked with the most common genes and DNA. This sample gives 60,000 to 75,000 distinct CDR3 sequences in total; approximately 95% of them show up just once. Roughly 0.24% of the sample goes to the ten largest clones. Sequenced input: CD8+ T cells from PBMCs. These receptors all stem from a human donor in good health.

The V and J genes are TRBV5-1 and TRBJ2-5, with no clear D. The CDR3 is 14 residues long. V was shortened by 1 base and J by 3 bases, with 10 bases between the two germline ends. CDR1 SGHRS and CDR2 YFSETQ come from the germline V gene. CDR3 protein: CASSLRVGEETQYF. CDR3 sequence (DNA): TGCGCCAGCAGCTTGCGTGTAGGAGAAGAGACCCAGTACTTC.

The rearrangement links TRBV12-3 or TRBV12-4 to TRBJ2-7; D may match TRBD1 or TRBD2 (5 bases each). V was trimmed by 6 bases and J by 3 bases, leaving 12 bases between them. CDR3 length: 13 residues. As DNA, the CDR3 is TGTGCCAGCAGCCTTCGGGGCTTCTACGAGCAGTACTTC. Translating gives CASSLRGFYEQYF.

This sequence joins TRBV9 and TRBJ2-1; tentative D call: TRBD2 (5 bases). The CDR3 totals 14 residues. V lost 4 bases and J lost 1, with 9 bases in between. Germline CDR1 is SGDLS and CDR2 is YYNGEE. The CDR3 here is CASSSGYSYNEQFF. As DNA, the CDR3 is TGTGCCAGCAGCTCGGGGTATTCCTACAATGAGCAGTTCTTC.

For this clonotype: At one boundary the junction diverges from the germline segment, which might be a read error. The chain employs TRBV7-7 and TRBJ2-5; D is perhaps TRBD1 (6 bases). Germline V gene sequence: CDR1 SSHAT, CDR2 FNYEAQ (reference sequence). The CDR3 loop spans 15 amino acids. The CDR3 loop is CASSLVARGTETQYF. The CDR3 DNA sequence: TGTGCTAGCAGCTTAGTTGCCAGGGGAACGGAGACCCAGTACTTC.

The rearrangement uses TRBV7-9 and TRBJ1-2, with D unresolved. The CDR3 has 12 amino acids. V shed 3 bases and J shed 7 bases, with 9 bases lying between them. The germline V gene encodes CDR1 SEHNR and CDR2 FQNEAQ (reference sequence). The DNA for the CDR3 is TGTGCCAGCAGCTTCCAATCGGCTGGCTACACCTTC. Protein product: CASSFQSAGYTF.

V and J are TRBV14 and TRBJ1-6; D unclear. The CDR3 is 17 amino acids. Per the germline V gene, CDR1 is SGHDN and CDR2 is FVKESK. V lost 4 bases to trimming and J lost 5 bases, with 18 bases between them. Here the CDR3 reads CASSLIRRVGDNSPLHF. The CDR3 DNA follows: TGTGCCAGCAGCCTTATCCGTAGGGTCGGGGATAATTCACCCCTCCACTTT.

The chain combines TRBV28 with TRBJ2-7; TRBD1 aligns across 10 bases. Per the germline V gene, CDR1 is MDHEN and CDR2 is SYDVKM. The J segment lost 6 bases and the V segment lost 4 bases, leaving 12 bases of the junction unmatched. The CDR3 consists of 16 residues. CDR3 bases: TGTGCCAGCAGTTCGCACAGGACAGGGGGATTACTCGAGCAGTACTTC. It encodes CASSSHRTGGLLEQYF.

The rearrangement joins TRBV29-1 to TRBJ1-2, with D tentatively TRBD1 (5 bases). Trimming took 8 bases from V and 8 from J, leaving 18 bases between them. The V gene's germline CDR1 is SQVTM and CDR2 ANQGSEA. The CDR3 covers 12 residues. In DNA, the CDR3 is TGCAGCTTTGGGTCTAGGGGTTACGGCTACACCTTC. Its protein is CSFGSRGYGYTF.

The rearrangement links TRBV2 to TRBJ1-1, with a weak D call TRBD1 (5 bases). Trimming pared 3 bases from V and 4 bases from J, leaving 12 bases between. The CDR3 has 14 residues. Germline-derived CDR1 and CDR2 are SNHLY and FYNNEI. The CDR3 DNA reads as TGTGCCAGCAGTGATTATGCGGGGGGCACTGAAGCTTTCTTT. Encoded protein: CASSDYAGGTEAFF.

The J gene is TRBJ2-4, the V gene TRBV15; D unresolved. Germline CDR1 reads LNHNV; CDR2 reads YYDKDF (reference sequence). V was pared by 2 bases and J by 0 bases, with 8 bases between. The CDR3 is 15 amino acids. DNA for the CDR3: TGTGCCACCAGCAGATCTACTCTAGCCAAAAACATTCAGTACTTC. Translated, it gives CATSRSTLAKNIQYF. The whole variable domain, remainder taken from reference TRBV15 and TRBJ2-4, is DAMVIQNPRYQVTQFGKPVTLSCSQTLNHNVMYWYQQKSSQAPKLLFHYYDKDFNNEADTPDNFQSRRPNTSFCFLDIRSPGLGDTAMYLCATSRSTLAKNIQYFGAGTRLSVL.

This chain links TRBV28 with TRBJ1-2, with D hard to call. There are 15 residues in the CDR3. V dropped 6 bases and J dropped 4 bases, with 18 bases sitting between them. Germline CDR1 is MDHEN and CDR2 is SYDVKM. The CDR3 is CASRGPGLDFYGYTF. CDR3 nucleotide sequence: TGTGCCAGCAGAGGGCCAGGCCTGGACTTCTATGGCTACACCTTC.

The J gene is TRBJ2-1, the V gene TRBV7-2, with D possibly TRBD1 on 6 matching bases. Germline CDR1 reads SGHTA; CDR2 reads FQGNSA. The CDR3 is 16 residues long. V was pared by 5 bases and J by 7 bases, with 21 bases between. DNA of the CDR3: TGTGCCAGCAGCCCCATTGGGGGCCCCGTAGGGAATGAGCAGTTCTTC. Protein sequence: CASSPIGGPVGNEQFF.

J is TRBJ1-4 and V is TRBV28; D not certain. This CDR3 has 12 amino acids. Trimming left V 6 bases short and J 5 bases short, with 7 bases between. Per the germline V gene, CDR1 is MDHEN and CDR2 is SYDVKM. CDR3 residues: CASSDTNEKLFF. In DNA form, the CDR3 reads TGTGCCAGCAGCGACACGAATGAAAAACTGTTTTTT. Supplemented by reference TRBV28 and TRBJ1-4, the full variable domain reads DVKVTQSSRYLVKRTGEKVFLECVQDMDHENMFWYRQDPGLGLRLIYFSYDVKMKEKGDIPEGYSVSREKKERFSLILESASTNQTSMYLCASSDTNEKLFFGSGTQLSVL.

On this clonotype: At one boundary the junction diverges from the germline segment, which might be a read error. The chain combines TRBV29-1 with TRBJ2-1; 7 bases line up with TRBD1. The germline V gene encodes CDR1 SQVTM and CDR2 ANQGSEA. The CDR3 is made up of 14 amino acids. The CDR3 loop reads CSAQDRVSYNVQFF. In nucleotides, the CDR3 is TGCAGCGCCCAAGACAGGGTATCCTACAATGTGCAGTTCTTC.

The chain employs TRBV9 and TRBJ2-5; 9 bases are a match to TRBD1. The CDR3 spans 16 residues. Germline V gene sequence: CDR1 SGDLS, CDR2 YYNGEE. Trimming cost V 6 bases and J 4 bases; bases outside gene matches: 13. Here the CDR3 reads CASTKIPGQGGETQYF. The CDR3, as DNA: TGTGCCAGCACCAAAATCCCGGGACAGGGAGGAGAGACCCAGTACTTC.

The chain links TRBV28 to TRBJ2-4, with D perhaps TRBD2 (6 bases). V was pared by 7 bases and J by 3 bases, with 13 bases between. Germline lookup yields CDR1 MDHEN and CDR2 SYDVKM. The CDR3 has 14 amino acids. The DNA of the CDR3 is TGTGCCAGCACCCCTGCGGACTACAAAAACATTCAGTACTTC. The encoded protein is CASTPADYKNIQYF. The variable domain in full, completed from reference TRBV28 and TRBJ2-4, reads DVKVTQSSRYLVKRTGEKVFLECVQDMDHENMFWYRQDPGLGLRLIYFSYDVKMKEKGDIPEGYSVSREKKERFSLILESASTNQTSMYLCASTPADYKNIQYFGAGTRLSVL.